These 10 T cell receptor beta chains originate from one sample sequenced in a study of T cells in Graves' hyperthyroidism and ophthalmopathy. It was RNA transcripts that yielded the amplified TCR beta CDR3 regions. When the TCR CDR3 underwent first-round RT-PCR, the HTBI primer set was used. A single record per CDR3 protein comes from TCRdb applying MiXCR to the multiplex PCR reads. The profile shows some 550,000 distinct CDR3 sequences, approximately 15% of them singletons. Specimen: blood. The receptors derive from a woman aged 40 to 49 with Graves' ophthalmopathy.

Comments on this clonotype: A read error may be the cause here, since a much bigger clone is one base away. V is TRBV29-1 and J is TRBJ1-1; D call uncertain. Trimming pared 6 bases from V and 7 bases from J, leaving 12 bases between. The CDR3 contains 11 residues. Germline-derived CDR1 and CDR2 are SQVTM and ANQGSEA. Here the CDR3 DNA reads TGCAGCGTCGACACCAACGGTGAAGCTTTCTTT. It yields the protein CSVDTNGEAFF.

The chain combines TRBV20-1 with TRBJ1-5; D gene ambiguous. Germline V gene lookup returns CDR1 DFQATT and CDR2 SNEGSKA (reference sequence). Trimming took off 6 bases at V and 4 bases at J, with 19 bases between the two ends. This CDR3 contains 15 residues. The CDR3 nucleotides are TGCAGTGCGAGCCCCCCTCGACTGGAAAATCAGCCCCAGCATTTT. It translates to CSASPPRLENQPQHF.

This clonotype was recorded many times. The chain couples TRBV6-1 to TRBJ2-5; 10 bases are a match to TRBD1. Germline V gives CDR1 MNHNS, CDR2 SASEGT. This CDR3 has 15 amino acids. J gave up 5 bases and V 6 bases, and 9 bases lay outside the gene matches. CDR3 nucleotide sequence: TGTGCCAGCAGCAGACCGGGACAGGGGTGGGAGACCCAGTACTTC. Protein: CASSRPGQGWETQYF.

This clonotype has a count of ten or more. CDR3 nucleotide sequence: TGTGCCAGCAGTTACTCTCTCAGTGGGACAATGGAGCAGTACTTC. It specifies CASSYSLSGTMEQYF. This chain joins TRBV6-5 and TRBJ2-7; TRBD1 might be the D (6 bases). The CDR3 is 15 residues long. CDR1 and CDR2 (germline): MNHEY, SVGAGI. Trimming cost V 0 bases and J 7 bases, with 16 bases left between them.

V gene TRBV20-1 combines with J gene TRBJ2-3; D is unresolved. Germline values: CDR1 DFQATT, CDR2 SNEGSKA (reference sequence). The germline V and J ends were trimmed by 3 bases and 2 bases, with 18 bases remaining between them. This CDR3 has 16 amino acids. The CDR3 spells CSARRLGKQDTDTQYF. DNA for the CDR3: TGCAGTGCTAGGAGGTTGGGGAAGCAGGACACAGATACGCAGTATTTT.

This clonotype occurred many times. This rearrangement joins TRBV7-8 to TRBJ2-7; D possibly matches TRBD1 or TRBD2 (5 bases each). This CDR3 spans 16 amino acids. V lost 5 bases, J lost 1 base, and 18 bases lay in between. Germline loops: CDR1 SGHVS, CDR2 FQNEAQ. CDR3 coding DNA: TGTGCCAGCAGCCCAGGAAGGGGACCTATATCCTACGAGCAGTACTTC. As protein: CASSPGRGPISYEQYF.

The chain employs TRBV27 and TRBJ2-5; TRBD1 agrees at 7 bases. This CDR3 has 14 amino acids. V lost 5 bases, J lost 4 bases, and 7 bases stayed unmatched. Looked up from germline, CDR1 is MNHEY and CDR2 is SMNVEV (reference sequence). This chain's CDR3 is CASSVYRGSETQYF. CDR3 DNA: TGTGCCAGCAGTGTCTACAGGGGATCAGAGACCCAGTACTTC.

The chain has TRBV6-5 and TRBJ2-2, with 11 positions matching TRBD2. Germline loops: CDR1 MNHEY, CDR2 SVGAGI. V was clipped by 5 bases and J by 2 bases; unmatched bases: 7. The CDR3 covers 17 residues. The DNA of the CDR3 is TGTGCCAGCAGTATACTAGCGGGGGCCTCTAACACCGGGGAGCTGTTTTTT. Residues: CASSILAGASNTGELFF.

A few counts support this clonotype. The V and J genes are TRBV6-5 and TRBJ1-2, with 11 bases matching TRBD1. The J segment lost 8 bases and the V segment lost 1 base, leaving 6 bases of the junction unmatched. The CDR3 covers 15 residues. The germline V gene has CDR1 MNHEY and CDR2 SVGAGI. For the CDR3, the DNA is TGTGCCAGCAGTTACTGGACAGGGGGCGCCTGGGGCTACACCTTC. This sequence encodes CASSYWTGGAWGYTF.

The J gene is TRBJ1-3, the V gene TRBV15; perhaps TRBD1 as D (5 bases). Trimming left V 0 bases short and J 4 bases short, with 10 bases between. The germline gives CDR1 LNHNV, CDR2 YYDKDF (reference sequence). CDR3 size: 15 residues. CDR3 nucleotides: TGTGCCACCAGCAGAGATTGGGGACTAGGAAACACCATATATTTT. It yields the protein CATSRDWGLGNTIYF.